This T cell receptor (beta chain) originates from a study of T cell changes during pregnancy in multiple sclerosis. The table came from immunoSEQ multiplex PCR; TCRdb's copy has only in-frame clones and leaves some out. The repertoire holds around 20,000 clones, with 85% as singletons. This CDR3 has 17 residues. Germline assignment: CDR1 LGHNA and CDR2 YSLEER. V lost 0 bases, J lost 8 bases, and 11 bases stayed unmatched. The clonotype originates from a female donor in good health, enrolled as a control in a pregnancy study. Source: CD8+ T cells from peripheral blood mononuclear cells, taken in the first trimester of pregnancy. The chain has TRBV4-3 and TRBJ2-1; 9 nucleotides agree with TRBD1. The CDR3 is CASSQEKGTGTLDEQFF. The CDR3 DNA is TGCGCCAGCAGCCAAGAGAAAGGGACAGGGACCTTGGATGAGCAGTTCTTC.